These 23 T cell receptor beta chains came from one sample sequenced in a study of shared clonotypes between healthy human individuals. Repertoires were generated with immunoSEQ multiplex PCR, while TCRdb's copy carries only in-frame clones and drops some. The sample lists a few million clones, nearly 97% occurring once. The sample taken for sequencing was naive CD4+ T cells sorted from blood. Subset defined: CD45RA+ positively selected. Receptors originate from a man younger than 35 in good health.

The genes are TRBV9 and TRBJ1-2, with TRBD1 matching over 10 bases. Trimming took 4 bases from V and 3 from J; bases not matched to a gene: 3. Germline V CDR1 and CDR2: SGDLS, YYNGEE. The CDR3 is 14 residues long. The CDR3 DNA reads TGTGCCAGCAGCCCCGGGACAGGGGACTATGGCTACACCTTC. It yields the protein CASSPGTGDYGYTF. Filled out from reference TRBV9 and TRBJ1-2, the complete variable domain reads DSGVTQTPKHLITATGQRVTLRCSPRSGDLSVYWYQQSLDQGLQFLIQYYNGEERAKGNILERFSAQQFPDLHSELNLSSLELGDSALYFCASSPGTGDYGYTFGSGTRLTVV.

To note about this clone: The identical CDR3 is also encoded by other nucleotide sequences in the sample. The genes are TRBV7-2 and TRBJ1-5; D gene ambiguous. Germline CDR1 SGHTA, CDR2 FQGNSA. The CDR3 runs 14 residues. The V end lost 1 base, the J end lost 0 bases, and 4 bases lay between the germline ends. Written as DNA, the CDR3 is TGTGCCAGCAGCTTAGATAGTAGCAATCAGCCCCAGCATTTT. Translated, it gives CASSLDSSNQPQHF. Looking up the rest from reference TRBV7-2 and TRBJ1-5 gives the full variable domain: GAGVSQSPSNKVTEKGKDVELRCDPISGHTALYWYRQSLGQGLEFLIYFQGNSAPDKSGLPSDRFSAERTGGSVSTLTIQRTQQEDSAVYLCASSLDSSNQPQHFGDGTRLSIL.

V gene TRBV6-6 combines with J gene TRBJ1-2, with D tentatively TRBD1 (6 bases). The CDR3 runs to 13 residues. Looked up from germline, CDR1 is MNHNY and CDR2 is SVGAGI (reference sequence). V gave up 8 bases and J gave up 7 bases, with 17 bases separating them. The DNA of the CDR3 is TGTGCCAGCGGGGATACAGGGAAGGCTGGCTACACCTTC. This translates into CASGDTGKAGYTF.

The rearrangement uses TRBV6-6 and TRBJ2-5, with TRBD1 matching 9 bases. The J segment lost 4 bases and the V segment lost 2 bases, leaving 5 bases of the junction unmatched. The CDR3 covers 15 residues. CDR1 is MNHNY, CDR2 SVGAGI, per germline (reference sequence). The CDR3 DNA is TGTGCCAGCAGTTACGAGGACAGGGGCACAGAGACCCAGTACTTC. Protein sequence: CASSYEDRGTETQYF.

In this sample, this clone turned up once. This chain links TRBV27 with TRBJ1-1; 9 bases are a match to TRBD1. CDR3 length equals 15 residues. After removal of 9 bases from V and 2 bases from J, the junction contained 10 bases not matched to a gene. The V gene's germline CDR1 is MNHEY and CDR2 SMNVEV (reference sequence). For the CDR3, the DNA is TGTGCCAGTACCCAGGGGACAGGGAGAAACACTGAAGCTTTCTTT. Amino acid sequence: CASTQGTGRNTEAFF.

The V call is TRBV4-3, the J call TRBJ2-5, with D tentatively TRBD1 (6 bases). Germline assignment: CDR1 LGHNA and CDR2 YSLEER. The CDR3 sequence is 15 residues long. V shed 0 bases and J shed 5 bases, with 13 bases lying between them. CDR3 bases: TGCGCCAGCAGCCAAGATGGGGTCGACAGGGAGACCCAGTACTTC. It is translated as CASSQDGVDRETQYF.

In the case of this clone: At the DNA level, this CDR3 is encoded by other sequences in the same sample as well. CDR3 sequence (DNA): TGTGCCTGGAGTGTACCCCCCGGGAGAGGCAATGAGCAGTTCTTC. It is translated as CAWSVPPGRGNEQFF. The rearrangement links TRBV30 to TRBJ2-1, with D maybe TRBD2 (6 bases). The CDR3 length is 15 residues. Trimming took 0 bases from V and 6 from J, leaving 15 bases between them. CDR1 is GTSNPN, CDR2 SVGIG, per germline (reference sequence).

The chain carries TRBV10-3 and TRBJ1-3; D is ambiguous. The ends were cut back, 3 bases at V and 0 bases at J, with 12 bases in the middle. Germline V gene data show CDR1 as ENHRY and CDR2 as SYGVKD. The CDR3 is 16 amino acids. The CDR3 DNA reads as TGTGCCATCAGTGACCCTTGGGCCAACTCTGGAAACACCATATATTTT. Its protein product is CAISDPWANSGNTIYF.

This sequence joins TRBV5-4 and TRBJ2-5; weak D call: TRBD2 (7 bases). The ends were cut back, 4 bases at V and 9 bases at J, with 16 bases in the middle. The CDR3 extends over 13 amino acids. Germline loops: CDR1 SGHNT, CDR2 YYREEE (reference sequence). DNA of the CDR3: TGTGCCAGCAGCCCCGGGGGGCCCCCGGCCCAGTACTTC. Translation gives CASSPGGPPAQYF.

The CDR3 sequence: CASRLGPRTDTQYF. Written as DNA, the CDR3 is TGTGCCAGCAGACTCGGGCCTCGCACAGATACGCAGTATTTT. The chain recombines TRBV2 with TRBJ2-3; D not certain. CDR1 is SNHLY, CDR2 FYNNEI, per germline. CDR3 length equals 14 residues. Trimming removed 6 bases at V and 1 base at J, with 11 bases between. Full variable domain (remainder filled in from reference TRBV2 and TRBJ2-3): EPEVTQTPSHQVTQMGQEVILRCVPISNHLYFYWYRQILGQKVEFLVSFYNNEISEKSEIFDDQFSVERPDGSNFTLKIRSTKLEDSAMYFCASRLGPRTDTQYFGPGTRLTVL.

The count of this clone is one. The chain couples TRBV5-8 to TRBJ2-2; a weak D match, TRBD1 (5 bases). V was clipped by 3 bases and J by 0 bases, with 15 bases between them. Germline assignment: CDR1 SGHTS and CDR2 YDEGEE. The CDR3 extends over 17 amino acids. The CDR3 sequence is CASSSQVKIANTGELFF. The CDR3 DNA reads TGTGCCAGCAGCTCACAGGTTAAAATCGCGAACACCGGGGAGCTGTTTTTT.

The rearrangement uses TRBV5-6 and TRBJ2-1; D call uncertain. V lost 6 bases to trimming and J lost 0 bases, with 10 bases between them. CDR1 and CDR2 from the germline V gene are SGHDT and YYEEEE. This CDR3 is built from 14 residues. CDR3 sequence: CASTSSGSYNEQFF. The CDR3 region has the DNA TGTGCCAGCACCTCCAGTGGCTCCTACAATGAGCAGTTCTTC.

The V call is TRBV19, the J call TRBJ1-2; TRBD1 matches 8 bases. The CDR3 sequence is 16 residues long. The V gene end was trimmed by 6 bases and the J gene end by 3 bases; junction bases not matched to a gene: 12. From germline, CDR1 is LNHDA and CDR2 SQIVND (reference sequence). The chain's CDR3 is CASRPQGAQGYYGYTF. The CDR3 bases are TGTGCCAGTAGACCCCAGGGGGCGCAGGGATACTATGGCTACACCTTC.

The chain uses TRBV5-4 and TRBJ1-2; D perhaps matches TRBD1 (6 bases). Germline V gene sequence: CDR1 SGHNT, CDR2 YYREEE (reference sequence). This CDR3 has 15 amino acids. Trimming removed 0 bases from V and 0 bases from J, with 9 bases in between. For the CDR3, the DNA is TGTGCCAGCAGCTTGGGTGGACAGCCTAACTATGGCTACACCTTC. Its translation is CASSLGGQPNYGYTF.

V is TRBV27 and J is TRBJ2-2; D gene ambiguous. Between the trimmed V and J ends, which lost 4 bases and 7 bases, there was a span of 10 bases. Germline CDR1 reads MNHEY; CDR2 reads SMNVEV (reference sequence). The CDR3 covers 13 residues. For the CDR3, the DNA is TGTGCCAGCAGTTCCTCCCCCGGCGGGGAGCTGTTTTTT. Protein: CASSSSPGGELFF.

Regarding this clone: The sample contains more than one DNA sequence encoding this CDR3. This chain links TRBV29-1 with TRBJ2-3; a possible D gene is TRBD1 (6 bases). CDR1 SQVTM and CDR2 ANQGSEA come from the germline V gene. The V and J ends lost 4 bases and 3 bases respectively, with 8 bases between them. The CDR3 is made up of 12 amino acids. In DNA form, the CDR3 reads TGCAGCGTTGCTCAGGGGACAGATACGCAGTATTTT. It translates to CSVAQGTDTQYF.

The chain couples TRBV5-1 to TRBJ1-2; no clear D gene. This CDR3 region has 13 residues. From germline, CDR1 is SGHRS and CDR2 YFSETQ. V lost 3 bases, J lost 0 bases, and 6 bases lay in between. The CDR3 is CASSSSSNYGYTF. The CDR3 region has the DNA TGCGCCAGCAGCTCGTCATCTAACTATGGCTACACCTTC.

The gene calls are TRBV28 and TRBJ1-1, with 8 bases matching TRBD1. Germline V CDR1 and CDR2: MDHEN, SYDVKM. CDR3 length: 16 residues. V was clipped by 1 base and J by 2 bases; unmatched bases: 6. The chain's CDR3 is CASSLFGTGVNTEAFF. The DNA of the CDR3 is TGTGCCAGCAGTTTATTTGGGACAGGCGTAAACACTGAAGCTTTCTTT. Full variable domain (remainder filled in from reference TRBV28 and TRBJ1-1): DVKVTQSSRYLVKRTGEKVFLECVQDMDHENMFWYRQDPGLGLRLIYFSYDVKMKEKGDIPEGYSVSREKKERFSLILESASTNQTSMYLCASSLFGTGVNTEAFFGQGTRLTVV.

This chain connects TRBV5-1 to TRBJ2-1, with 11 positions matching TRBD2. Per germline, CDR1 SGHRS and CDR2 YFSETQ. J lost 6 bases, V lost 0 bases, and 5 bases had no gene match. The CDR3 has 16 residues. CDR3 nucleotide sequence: TGCGCCAGCAGCTTGGAGGCTAGCGGGGGGTTCAATGAGCAGTTCTTC. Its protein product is CASSLEASGGFNEQFF. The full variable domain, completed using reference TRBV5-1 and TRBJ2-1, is KAGVTQTPRYLIKTRGQQVTLSCSPISGHRSVSWYQQTPGQGLQFLFEYFSETQRNKGNFPGRFSGRQFSNSRSEMNVSTLELGDSALYLCASSLEASGGFNEQFFGPGTRLTVL.

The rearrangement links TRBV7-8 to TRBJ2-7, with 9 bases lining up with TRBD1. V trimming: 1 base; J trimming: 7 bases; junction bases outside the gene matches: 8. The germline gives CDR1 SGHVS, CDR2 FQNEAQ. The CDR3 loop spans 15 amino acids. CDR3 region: CASSLGDRASGEQYF. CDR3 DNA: TGTGCCAGCAGCTTAGGGGACAGGGCGTCCGGGGAGCAGTACTTC.

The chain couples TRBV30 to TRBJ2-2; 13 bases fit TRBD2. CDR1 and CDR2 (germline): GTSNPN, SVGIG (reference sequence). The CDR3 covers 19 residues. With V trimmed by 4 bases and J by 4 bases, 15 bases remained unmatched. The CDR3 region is CAWTLPPGLAGASTGELFF. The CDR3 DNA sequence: TGTGCCTGGACCCTACCCCCCGGACTAGCGGGGGCCTCCACCGGGGAGCTGTTTTTT. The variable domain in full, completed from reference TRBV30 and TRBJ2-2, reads SQTIHQWPATLVQPVGSPLSLECTVEGTSNPNLYWYRQAAGRGLQLLFYSVGIGQISSEVPQNLSASRPQDRQFILSSKKLLLSDSGFYLCAWTLPPGLAGASTGELFFGEGSRLTVL.

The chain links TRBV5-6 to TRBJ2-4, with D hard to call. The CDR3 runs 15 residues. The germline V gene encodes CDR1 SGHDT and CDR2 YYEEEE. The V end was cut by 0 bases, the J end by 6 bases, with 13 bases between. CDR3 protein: CASSLGTVGGNIQYF. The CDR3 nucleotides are TGTGCCAGCAGCTTGGGCACCGTCGGCGGAAACATTCAGTACTTC.

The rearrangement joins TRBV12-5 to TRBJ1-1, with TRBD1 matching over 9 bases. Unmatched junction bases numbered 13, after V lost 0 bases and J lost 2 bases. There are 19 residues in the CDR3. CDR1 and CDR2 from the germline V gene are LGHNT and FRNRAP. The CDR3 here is CASGLVQKDRGSFNTEAFF. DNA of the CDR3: TGTGCTAGTGGTTTGGTACAGAAAGACAGGGGGTCTTTTAACACTGAAGCTTTCTTT.